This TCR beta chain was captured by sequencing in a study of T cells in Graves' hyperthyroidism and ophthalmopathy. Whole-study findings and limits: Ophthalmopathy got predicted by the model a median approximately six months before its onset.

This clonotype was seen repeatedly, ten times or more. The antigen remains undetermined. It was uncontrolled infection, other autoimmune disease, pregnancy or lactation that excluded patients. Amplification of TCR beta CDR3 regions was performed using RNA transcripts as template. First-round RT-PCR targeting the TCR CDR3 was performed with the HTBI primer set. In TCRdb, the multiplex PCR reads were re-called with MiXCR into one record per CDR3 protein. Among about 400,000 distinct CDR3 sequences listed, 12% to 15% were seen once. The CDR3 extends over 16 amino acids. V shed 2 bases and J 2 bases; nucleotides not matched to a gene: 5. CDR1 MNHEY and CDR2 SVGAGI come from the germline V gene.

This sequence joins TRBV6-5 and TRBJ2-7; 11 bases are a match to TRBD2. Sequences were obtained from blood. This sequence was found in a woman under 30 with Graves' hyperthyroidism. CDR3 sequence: CASSYITSGGPYEQYF. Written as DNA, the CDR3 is TGTGCCAGCAGTTACATTACTAGCGGGGGCCCCTACGAGCAGTACTTC.